These 5 T cell receptor beta chains came from one sample sequenced in a study of identical twins. One entry per CDR3 protein results from TCRdb running MiXCR on the 5' RACE reads. The repertoire includes about 390,000 distinct CDR3 sequences, roughly 10% of them detected once, and roughly 8.9% sits in the top ten. The specimen sequenced was naive T cells sorted from blood. All receptors come from a woman between 50 and 59 years old in good health.

This clonotype showed up just a few times. V gene TRBV14 combines with J gene TRBJ1-1; D is unclear. The CDR3 is 18 residues long. Trimming cost V 0 bases and J 5 bases, with 22 bases left between them. Germline V gives CDR1 SGHDN, CDR2 FVKESK. The CDR3 protein is CASSQDGYRKVLRTEAFF. The CDR3 coding sequence is TGTGCCAGCAGCCAAGATGGTTACCGAAAAGTTTTAAGGACTGAAGCTTTCTTT.

This sequence joins TRBV7-6 and TRBJ2-1; TRBD2 is a possible D gene (6 bases). This CDR3 has 15 amino acids. CDR1 and CDR2 (germline): SGHVS, FNYEAQ. Trimming removed 5 bases from V and 6 bases from J, with 17 bases in between. In DNA form, the CDR3 reads TGTGCCAGCAGCCCACTACGGGAGACCCTCAATGAGCAGTTCTTC. Its translation: CASSPLRETLNEQFF.

This clonotype was seen repeatedly, ten times or more. In DNA form, the CDR3 reads TGCGCCAGCAGTCCTGGACAGGGGAGGCATGGCAATCAGCCCCAGCATTTT. Amino acids: CASSPGQGRHGNQPQHF. The chain recombines TRBV5-1 with TRBJ1-5; 9 bases agree with TRBD1. Germline CDR1 is SGHRS and CDR2 is YFSETQ. The V gene end was trimmed by 5 bases and the J gene end by 2 bases; junction bases not matched to a gene: 11. The CDR3 contains 17 residues.

This clonotype was seen only a few times. The chain couples TRBV15 to TRBJ1-4; 7 nucleotides agree with TRBD1. Germline loops: CDR1 LNHNV, CDR2 YYDKDF (reference sequence). Unmatched junction bases numbered 8, after V lost 4 bases and J lost 6 bases. CDR3 length: 15 residues. In nucleotides, the CDR3 is TGTGCCACCAGCACAAGAGGAGGGGGCGATGAAAAACTGTTTTTT. Amino acid sequence: CATSTRGGGDEKLFF.

The sample holds a few counts of this clonotype. DNA for the CDR3: TGCGCCAGCAGGCCAGCGGGAGGGGGCGGGGAGCTGTTTTTT. Its protein product is CASRPAGGGGELFF. The chain carries TRBV4-1 and TRBJ2-2; 10 bases map to TRBD2. The CDR3 covers 14 residues. J gave up 7 bases and V 6 bases, and 5 bases lay outside the gene matches. Germline V gene data show CDR1 as MGHRA and CDR2 as YSYEKL.